Presented here are 30 T cell receptor beta chains from one specimen sequenced in a study of sequential checkpoint blockade in melanoma. Treatment defined: randomized to nivolumab then ipilimumab (arm A) or the reverse (arm B). Profiling relied on immunoSEQ multiplex PCR, and the TCRdb table lists in-frame clones only, not all of them. This sample has around 19,000 clones, with more than 65% found just once. Sequences were derived from tumor tissue (inferred from file names), sampled from a patient given nivolumab and ipilimumab in sequence. These receptors were collected from a human donor with melanoma.

V gene TRBV28 combines with J gene TRBJ1-2; TRBD1 aligns across 7 bases. V shed 8 bases and J 2 bases; nucleotides not matched to a gene: 5. The CDR3 loop spans 13 amino acids. CDR1 and CDR2 from the germline V gene are MDHEN and SYDVKM. The CDR3 bases are TGTGCCAGCCACCTGGGACAGAACTATGGCTACACCTTC. It specifies CASHLGQNYGYTF.

This clone appeared once. The chain combines TRBV5-1 with TRBJ1-1, with D possibly matching TRBD1 (5 bases). CDR3 length equals 15 residues. V was pared by 4 bases and J by 6 bases, with 19 bases between. In germline, CDR1 is SGHRS, CDR2 YFSETQ. CDR3 loop: CASSLQGSGAAEAFF. The DNA for the CDR3 is TGCGCCAGCAGCCTTCAGGGTTCCGGGGCCGCTGAAGCTTTCTTT.

This chain connects TRBV12-5 to TRBJ2-2; D tentatively reads TRBD1 or TRBD2 (5 bases each). The CDR3 length is 13 residues. Per germline, CDR1 LGHNT and CDR2 FRNRAP. CDR3 bases: TGTGCCAGCAAAGGGGAGACGGCAGGGGAGCTGTTTTTT. Translating it yields CASKGETAGELFF.

The chain joins TRBV12-5 to TRBJ2-1, with TRBD2 matching over 13 bases. The CDR3 loop spans 15 amino acids. V lost 5 bases and J lost 4; bases outside the gene matches: 2. Germline-derived CDR1 and CDR2 are LGHNT and FRNRAP. The CDR3 here is CASGPGLAGYNEQFF. The DNA of the CDR3 is TGTGCTAGTGGTCCGGGACTAGCGGGATACAATGAGCAGTTCTTC.

As to this clone: An end of the junction differs from the germline gene, which may be a read error. The gene calls are TRBV9 and TRBJ2-2; 10 nucleotides align to TRBD1. The CDR3 has 14 residues. The germline gives CDR1 SGDLS, CDR2 YYNGEE. The DNA of the CDR3 is TGTGCCAGCAGCCGGACAGGGGGTTCCGGGGAACTGTTTTTT. It is translated as CASSRTGGSGELFF.

The V gene is TRBV7-6, the J gene TRBJ2-3, with TRBD1 matching 8 bases. This CDR3 region has 17 residues. Per the germline V gene, CDR1 is SGHVS and CDR2 is FNYEAQ. V shed 1 base and J 0 bases; nucleotides not matched to a gene: 6. CDR3 sequence (DNA): TGTGCCAGCAGCTTAGGGACAGGGATAACTAGCACAGATACGCAGTATTTT. Translating gives CASSLGTGITSTDTQYF.

This sequence joins TRBV14 and TRBJ2-5; 9 bases align to TRBD2. Trimming at V came to 9 bases and at J to 2 bases, leaving 4 bases not matched to a gene. Germline CDR1 and CDR2: SGHDN and FVKESK. This CDR3 has 13 residues. The CDR3 spells CASRRGGQETQYF. The CDR3 DNA reads TGTGCCAGTCGGCGGGGGGGACAAGAGACCCAGTACTTC.

J is TRBJ2-7 and V is TRBV18, with 10 bases lining up with TRBD1. The germline CDR1 and CDR2 sequences are KGHSH and LQKENI. This CDR3 has 15 amino acids. The junction had 3 bases not matched to a gene; V was cut back by 3 bases and J by 1 base. CDR3 loop: CASSPGTGVSYEQYF. The DNA of the CDR3 is TGTGCCAGCTCACCGGGGACAGGGGTTTCCTACGAGCAGTACTTC.

The V and J genes are TRBV28 and TRBJ2-2; 10 bases map to TRBD2. The V gene end was trimmed by 7 bases and the J gene end by 2 bases; junction bases not matched to a gene: 4. The CDR3 sequence is 15 residues long. Germline loops: CDR1 MDHEN, CDR2 SYDVKM. The CDR3 nucleotides read TGTGCCAGCAACGGACTAGCGGATAACACCGGGGAGCTGTTTTTT. It translates to CASNGLADNTGELFF.

This chain joins TRBV6-1 and TRBJ1-4, with D possibly TRBD1 on 6 matching bases. Germline CDR1 reads MNHNS; CDR2 reads SASEGT. The germline V and J ends were trimmed by 1 base and 3 bases, with 9 bases remaining between them. There are 15 residues in the CDR3. The CDR3: CASSEGGGSNEKLFF. For the CDR3, the DNA is TGTGCCAGCAGTGAAGGAGGGGGATCTAATGAAAAACTGTTTTTT.

The CDR3 coding sequence is TGTGCCAGCACCTTAAAGGGGGTTCAAGAGACCCAGTACTTC. It is translated as CASTLKGVQETQYF. The chain couples TRBV6-8 to TRBJ2-5; D is possibly TRBD1 (6 bases). Germline lookup yields CDR1 MNHGY and CDR2 SAAAGT. The CDR3 has 14 amino acids. Trimming removed 7 bases at V and 2 bases at J, with 14 bases between.

This clone was counted a few times. This CDR3 reads CASSYRAGGELFF. The CDR3 DNA follows: TGTGCCAGCAGTTATAGGGCGGGCGGGGAGCTGTTTTTT. This chain uses TRBV6-8 with TRBJ2-2; a possible D gene is TRBD2 (5 bases). This CDR3 is 13 amino acids long. The germline gives CDR1 MNHGY, CDR2 SAAAGT. The germline V and J ends were trimmed by 3 bases and 7 bases, with 9 bases remaining between them.

This clone was counted between two and nine times. The chain joins TRBV18 to TRBJ1-4; perhaps TRBD1 as D (5 bases). CDR3 length: 15 amino acids. Germline assignment: CDR1 KGHSH and CDR2 LQKENI. V was clipped by 5 bases and J by 4 bases, with 14 bases between them. This CDR3 reads CASSTMIQDNEKLFF. In nucleotides, the CDR3 is TGTGCCAGCTCAACGATGATACAGGATAATGAAAAACTGTTTTTT.

This chain connects TRBV5-1 to TRBJ2-7; a weak D match, TRBD2 (5 bases). This CDR3 is built from 15 residues. The germline CDR1 and CDR2 sequences are SGHRS and YFSETQ. V was pared by 0 bases and J by 0 bases, with 10 bases between. The CDR3 DNA reads as TGCGCCAGCAGCTTGGGAGGAGGAAGCTCCTACGAGCAGTACTTC. Encoded protein: CASSLGGGSSYEQYF.

This chain uses TRBV6-8 with TRBJ2-6, with no clear D. This CDR3 contains 15 residues. The ends were cut back, 5 bases at V and 5 bases at J, with 13 bases in the middle. Germline V lookup: CDR1 MNHGY, CDR2 SAAAGT. CDR3 loop: CASSTPEVRANVLTF. CDR3 nucleotide sequence: TGTGCCAGCAGTACCCCCGAGGTCCGGGCCAACGTCCTGACTTTC.

The chain joins TRBV5-1 to TRBJ2-5; the match to TRBD2 covers 9 bases. Unmatched junction bases numbered 7, after V lost 1 base and J lost 9 bases. CDR1 is SGHRS, CDR2 YFSETQ, per germline. The CDR3 runs to 14 residues. Here the CDR3 reads CASSLRQGGRAQYF. CDR3 coding DNA: TGCGCCAGCAGCTTGAGACAGGGCGGGAGGGCCCAGTACTTC.

This chain links TRBV10-2 with TRBJ2-2, with D hard to call. With 4 bases removed from V and 1 base from J, the gap between germline ends came to 4 bases. This CDR3 is built from 13 residues. Germline V gene sequence: CDR1 WSHSY, CDR2 SAAADI. CDR3 sequence (DNA): TGCGCCAGCAGTGTAGGGAACACCGGGGAGCTGTTTTTT. Protein product: CASSVGNTGELFF.

This clone was counted a single time. The chain recombines TRBV12-1 with TRBJ2-2; the table's D call, TRBD2, has no DNA check behind it. TRBV12-1 is a listed pseudogene. This CDR3 contains 14 residues. The CDR3 reads CASRAGINTGELFF. The CDR3 DNA sequence: TGTGCCAGCAGAGCCGGGATCAACACCGGGGAGCTGTTTTTT.

CDR3 region: CASSLEVGPQETQYF. The CDR3 nucleotides are TGCGCCAGCAGCTTGGAAGTGGGGCCCCAAGAGACCCAGTACTTC. V and J are TRBV5-1 and TRBJ2-5; weak D call: TRBD1 (5 bases). The CDR3 is made up of 15 amino acids. The germline V and J ends were trimmed by 0 bases and 1 base, with 10 bases remaining between them. The germline V gene encodes CDR1 SGHRS and CDR2 YFSETQ. Full variable domain (rest looked up from reference TRBV5-1 and TRBJ2-5): KAGVTQTPRYLIKTRGQQVTLSCSPISGHRSVSWYQQTPGQGLQFLFEYFSETQRNKGNFPGRFSGRQFSNSRSEMNVSTLELGDSALYLCASSLEVGPQETQYFGPGTRLLVL.

This clone is judged medium-sized. The V call is TRBV4-1, the J call TRBJ1-2; the D gene is possibly TRBD1 (5 bases). CDR3 length equals 15 residues. The ends were cut back, 3 bases at V and 8 bases at J, with 19 bases in the middle. Per the germline V gene, CDR1 is MGHRA and CDR2 is YSYEKL. CDR3 nucleotides: TGCGCCAGCAGCCAGGAAACGGGACTCTGGGGAGGCTACACCTTC. Translated: CASSQETGLWGGYTF.

CDR3: CASRSPGTSSNEQFF. CDR3 sequence (DNA): TGCGCCAGCAGAAGTCCCGGGACTAGTTCAAATGAGCAGTTCTTC. The gene calls are TRBV5-1 and TRBJ2-1; 8 bases are shared with TRBD2. In germline, CDR1 is SGHRS, CDR2 YFSETQ. V lost 5 bases to trimming and J lost 7 bases; unmatched junction nucleotides: 11. The CDR3 sequence is 15 residues long.

This clone was detected only once. The chain joins TRBV30 to TRBJ1-2, with D unclear. Germline V CDR1 and CDR2: GTSNPN, SVGIG (reference sequence). The CDR3 covers 13 residues. The V and J ends lost 0 bases and 8 bases respectively, with 13 bases between them. CDR3 region: CAWSVNSQTGYTF. The CDR3 DNA sequence: TGTGCCTGGAGTGTCAACAGCCAGACGGGCTACACCTTC.

The gene calls are TRBV7-5 and TRBJ2-7; the table's D call of TRBD1 was not tested on the DNA. TRBV7-5 is termed a pseudogene. This CDR3 is built from 16 residues. CDR3 coding DNA: TGTGCCAGCAGCTTGGTTCGGCAGGGGGCGGCCTACGAGCAGTACTTC. Protein sequence: CASSLVRQGAAYEQYF.

The chain has TRBV10-2 and TRBJ2-3, with D maybe TRBD1 (6 bases). In germline, CDR1 is WSHSY, CDR2 SAAADI. With 5 bases removed from V and 2 bases from J, the gap between germline ends came to 11 bases. The CDR3 spans 14 residues. CDR3 sequence (DNA): TGCGCCAGCAGTCGGGACATCTCCACAGATACGCAGTATTTT. The encoded protein is CASSRDISTDTQYF.

The genes are TRBV14 and TRBJ1-2; no clear D gene. The CDR3 extends over 16 amino acids. Trimming took off 0 bases at V and 6 bases at J, with 17 bases between the two ends. The V gene's germline CDR1 is SGHDN and CDR2 FVKESK. As DNA, the CDR3 is TGTGCCAGCAGCCAAGATCCCCACGGTAGGGAAGATGGCTACACCTTC. It yields the protein CASSQDPHGREDGYTF. Based on the CDR3 plus reference TRBV14 and TRBJ1-2, the full variable domain is EAGVTQFPSHSVIEKGQTVTLRCDPISGHDNLYWYRRVMGKEIKFLLHFVKESKQDESGMPNNRFLAERTGGTYSTLKVQPAELEDSGVYFCASSQDPHGREDGYTFGSGTRLTVV.

This chain connects TRBV19 to TRBJ2-3; tentatively, D is TRBD1 (6 bases). Germline assignment: CDR1 LNHDA and CDR2 SQIVND (reference sequence). The CDR3 length is 14 residues. V gave up 4 bases and J gave up 8 bases, with 16 bases separating them. The CDR3 DNA follows: TGTGCCAGTAGTACACAGGGAAATACGGCTACGCAGTATTTT. Its protein product is CASSTQGNTATQYF.

This clone was seen more than once but under ten times. CDR3 DNA sequence: TGTGCCAGCAACCCTCTGGGCGGGAGGCCAACAGATACGCAGTATTTT. Its protein is CASNPLGGRPTDTQYF. This chain links TRBV11-3 with TRBJ2-3, with 8 bases aligning to TRBD2. The V gene's germline CDR1 is SGHNT and CDR2 YENEEA. The CDR3 runs 16 residues. With 7 bases clipped from V and 3 bases from J, the junction kept 12 bases outside the gene matches.

The chain is built from TRBV19 and TRBJ1-5; possibly TRBD1 for D (6 bases). The CDR3 runs 12 residues. Trimming removed 6 bases at V and 6 bases at J, with 9 bases between. Germline V gives CDR1 LNHDA, CDR2 SQIVND (reference sequence). CDR3: CASRQGIQPQHF. In nucleotides, the CDR3 is TGTGCCAGTAGGCAGGGGATTCAGCCCCAGCATTTT.

The chain has TRBV15 and TRBJ2-2; weak D call: TRBD1 (6 bases). The CDR3 runs 16 residues. The germline V gene encodes CDR1 LNHNV and CDR2 YYDKDF (reference sequence). Trimming left V 10 bases short and J 3 bases short, with 21 bases between. CDR3 nucleotides: TGTGCCAGCACCATAGAGGGGGTTCGGGACACCGGGGAGCTGTTTTTT. Its protein product is CASTIEGVRDTGELFF.

This clone occurred a few times. The chain uses TRBV6-8 and TRBJ2-5; tentatively, D is TRBD2 (5 bases). Trimming took 2 bases from V and 4 from J, leaving 8 bases between them. CDR1 is MNHGY and CDR2 is SAAAGT in the germline V gene. The CDR3 covers 13 residues. The CDR3: CASSYVGRETQYF. The CDR3, as DNA: TGTGCCAGCAGTTACGTGGGGAGAGAGACCCAGTACTTC.